The 21 T cell receptor beta chains below all came from one sample that was sequenced in a study of blood T cell repertoires in COVID-19. TCRdb's copy holds only in-frame clones and misses some; the assay was immunoSEQ multiplex PCR. Among more than 75,000 clones listed, around 85% were seen once. Sequencing input: peripheral blood. The receptors originated from an elderly woman with active or convalescent COVID-19.

This clone appeared a few times. This rearrangement joins TRBV5-1 to TRBJ2-3; 13 bases line up with TRBD2. This CDR3 is 16 amino acids long. CDR1 and CDR2 (germline): SGHRS, YFSETQ. After removal of 5 bases from V and 2 bases from J, the junction contained 5 bases not matched to a gene. The CDR3 DNA sequence: TGCGCCAGCAGACCGACTAGCGGGGGGACCACAGATACGCAGTATTTT. It encodes CASRPTSGGTTDTQYF.

CDR3 sequence: CASSHLGLAGGSYNEQFF. The CDR3 nucleotides are TGTGCCAGCAGCCACCTCGGACTAGCGGGAGGGTCCTACAATGAGCAGTTCTTC. J is TRBJ2-1 and V is TRBV3-1 (or the pseudogene TRBV3-2); 15 bases map to TRBD2. The ends lost 3 bases at V and 1 base at J; junction bases unmatched: 4. The CDR3 is 18 amino acids. The germline gives CDR1 LGHDT, CDR2 YNNKEL (reference sequence).

This chain uses TRBV13 with TRBJ1-1, with D perhaps TRBD1 (5 bases). The V and J ends lost 3 bases and 1 base respectively, with 15 bases between them. Germline V lookup: CDR1 PRHDT, CDR2 FYEKMQ (reference sequence). The CDR3 extends over 16 amino acids. CDR3 DNA: TGTGCCAGCAGCTTGGCAGGGCCTTTGGGGAACACTGAAGCTTTCTTT. It is translated as CASSLAGPLGNTEAFF.

The V and J genes are TRBV9 and TRBJ1-6; D remains unclear. This CDR3 has 16 amino acids. Trimming removed 0 bases at V and 7 bases at J, with 14 bases between. Germline CDR1 SGDLS, CDR2 YYNGEE. The CDR3, as DNA: TGTGCCAGCAGCGTAGCGCCCGGGTGGGAGAATTCACCCCTCCACTTT. It translates to CASSVAPGWENSPLHF.

The chain has TRBV5-6 and TRBJ2-7; 8 positions match TRBD2. CDR1 and CDR2 from the germline V gene are SGHDT and YYEEEE. The CDR3 extends over 13 amino acids. V was clipped by 2 bases and J by 4 bases; unmatched bases: 2. This chain's CDR3 is CASSLGGRYEQYF. CDR3 nucleotide sequence: TGTGCCAGCAGCTTAGGCGGGAGGTACGAGCAGTACTTC.

The chain recombines TRBV7-9 with TRBJ2-2; possible D gene TRBD1, 6 bases. Per the germline V gene, CDR1 is SEHNR and CDR2 is FQNEAQ (reference sequence). Trimming removed 5 bases from V and 3 bases from J, with 13 bases in between. The CDR3 totals 15 residues. CDR3 protein: CASSLQGRDTGELFF. Written as DNA, the CDR3 is TGTGCCAGCAGCCTACAGGGACGGGACACCGGGGAGCTGTTTTTT.

The chain employs TRBV7-3 and TRBJ1-1, with unresolved D. The CDR3 has 13 amino acids. Germline values: CDR1 SGHTA, CDR2 FQGTGA. Between the trimmed V and J ends, which lost 3 bases and 2 bases, there was a span of 7 bases. The CDR3 reads CASSFSGNTEAFF. The CDR3, as DNA: TGTGCCAGCAGCTTCTCAGGTAACACTGAAGCTTTCTTT.

The chain carries TRBV7-2 and TRBJ2-7; maybe TRBD2 (6 bases). Deletions cut 2 bases from V and 7 bases from J, with 12 bases between. This CDR3 has 13 residues. Germline V gene data show CDR1 as SGHTA and CDR2 as FQGNSA. The CDR3 DNA reads as TGTGCCAGCAGCTTACTAGCGTCTCAAGAGCAGTACTTC. Translation: CASSLLASQEQYF. The whole variable domain, remainder taken from reference TRBV7-2 and TRBJ2-7, is GAGVSQSPSNKVTEKGKDVELRCDPISGHTALYWYRQSLGQGLEFLIYFQGNSAPDKSGLPSDRFSAERTGGSVSTLTIQRTQQEDSAVYLCASSLLASQEQYFGPGTRLTVT.

The rearrangement joins TRBV27 to TRBJ1-5, with D possibly being TRBD1 (6 bases). CDR1 is MNHEY, CDR2 SMNVEV, per germline (reference sequence). Deletions cut 5 bases from V and 3 bases from J, with 11 bases between. The CDR3 has 14 residues. CDR3 bases: TGTGCCAGCAGTCCAACAGGGTCCAATCAGCCCCAGCATTTT. This codes for CASSPTGSNQPQHF.

The rearrangement links TRBV4-2 to TRBJ2-3; 7 positions match TRBD2. V dropped 3 bases and J dropped 6; count of bases not matched to a gene: 18. Per the germline V gene, CDR1 is LGHNA and CDR2 is YNFKEQ. The CDR3 contains 18 residues. CDR3 coding DNA: TGTGCCAGCAGCCATCCTCCGCGGACTAGTGGGGGGGTCGATACGCAGTATTTT. Translation: CASSHPPRTSGGVDTQYF.

The genes are TRBV18 and TRBJ1-5; D is undetermined. Per germline, CDR1 KGHSH and CDR2 LQKENI. Trimming removed 6 bases at V and 4 bases at J, with 16 bases between. The CDR3 extends over 15 amino acids. CDR3 DNA sequence: TGTGCCAGCTCTAGAGAGCGGGGTGGGAATCAGCCCCAGCATTTT. It yields the protein CASSRERGGNQPQHF.

This chain uses TRBV19 with TRBJ2-4; 8 positions match TRBD1. Looked up from germline, CDR1 is LNHDA and CDR2 is SQIVND (reference sequence). The V segment lost 0 bases and the J segment 8 bases; nucleotides outside the gene matches: 6. This CDR3 spans 15 amino acids. As DNA, the CDR3 is TGTGCCAGTAGTATAGACAGGGGGCGAGAGGACATTCAGTACTTC. It specifies CASSIDRGREDIQYF.

V is TRBV7-2 and J is TRBJ2-7; D possibly corresponds to TRBD2 (6 bases). The germline CDR1 and CDR2 sequences are SGHTA and FQGNSA. This CDR3 is built from 14 residues. Trimming took 6 bases from V and 2 from J, leaving 14 bases between them. This CDR3 is CASSHRLGPYEQYF. CDR3 coding DNA: TGTGCCAGCAGTCACCGACTAGGACCCTACGAGCAGTACTTC.

This clone was seen more than once but under ten times. The rearrangement joins TRBV7-3 to TRBJ2-1; D gene uncertain. Looked up from germline, CDR1 is SGHTA and CDR2 is FQGTGA. Deletions cut 5 bases from V and 6 bases from J, with 17 bases between. The length of the CDR3 is 15 residues. CDR3 protein: CASSPTASPANEQFF. Written as DNA, the CDR3 is TGTGCCAGCAGCCCGACCGCTAGTCCTGCCAATGAGCAGTTCTTC.

This chain joins TRBV10-3 and TRBJ2-7; TRBD1 matches 9 bases. Per the germline V gene, CDR1 is ENHRY and CDR2 is SYGVKD. The J segment lost 4 bases and the V segment lost 6 bases, leaving 10 bases of the junction unmatched. This CDR3 comprises 15 residues. The chain's CDR3 is CAISAPGQGIYEQYF. CDR3 in DNA: TGTGCCATCAGCGCCCCGGGACAGGGAATTTACGAGCAGTACTTC.

The chain carries TRBV2 and TRBJ1-5; D remains unclear. CDR3 length: 15 residues. V was shortened by 5 bases and J by 1 base, with 12 bases between the two germline ends. CDR1 is SNHLY, CDR2 FYNNEI, per germline. Here the CDR3 DNA reads TGTGCCAGCAGTTCAGAGGGAATCAGCAATCAGCCCCAGCATTTT. Protein sequence: CASSSEGISNQPQHF.

A few counts support this clone. The chain carries TRBV7-2 and TRBJ1-6, with TRBD1 matching over 7 bases. The germline V gene has CDR1 SGHTA and CDR2 FQGNSA. With 4 bases clipped from V and 7 bases from J, the junction kept 4 bases outside the gene matches. The CDR3 loop spans 14 amino acids. CDR3 DNA: TGTGCCAGCAGCTCACAGGGGCTGAATTCACCCCTCCACTTT. It codes for CASSSQGLNSPLHF.

CDR3 DNA: TGTGCCAGCAGTGAACAGGGGGCGCGGAATTCACCCCTCCACTTT. It translates to CASSEQGARNSPLHF. The chain couples TRBV2 to TRBJ1-6, with 8 bases lining up with TRBD1. The germline CDR1 and CDR2 sequences are SNHLY and FYNNEI. The CDR3 spans 15 residues. Losses at the gene ends were 2 bases for V and 7 bases for J; bases not matched to a gene: 4.

V usage is TRBV24-1 and J usage is TRBJ2-1; possible D gene TRBD2, 5 bases. The CDR3 extends over 15 amino acids. V gave up 3 bases and J gave up 1 base, with 9 bases separating them. Germline V gene sequence: CDR1 KGHDR, CDR2 SFDVKD. CDR3 residues: CATSDPSGSYNEQFF. CDR3 coding DNA: TGTGCCACCAGTGATCCCAGCGGATCCTACAATGAGCAGTTCTTC.

The gene calls are TRBV11-2 and TRBJ2-1, with D maybe TRBD1 (6 bases). The length of the CDR3 is 13 residues. Trimming cost V 2 bases and J 6 bases, with 8 bases left between them. Germline loops: CDR1 SGHAT, CDR2 FQNNGV. The CDR3 loop reads CASSLQGINEQFF. The CDR3 nucleotides read TGTGCCAGCAGCTTACAGGGGATCAATGAGCAGTTCTTC.

The chain is built from TRBV2 and TRBJ2-7; TRBD1 matches at 7 bases. The length of the CDR3 is 12 residues. Losses at the gene ends were 6 bases for V and 3 bases for J; bases not matched to a gene: 2. The germline gives CDR1 SNHLY, CDR2 FYNNEI. This CDR3 reads CASRGDSYEQYF. The CDR3, as DNA: TGTGCCAGCAGAGGGGACAGCTACGAGCAGTACTTC.